This entry features one TCR beta chain sequence. Its antigen is not identified. The sample comes from a study of shared clonotypes between healthy human individuals. General observations from the study: Sampling involved blood alone; tissue repertoires likely differ. All-four-donor shared clonotypes had higher generation probabilities than non-shared clonotypes did.

Under the authors' procedure: ImmunoSEQ output lacked quality scores and full-length reads, limiting matched filtering. The protocol was immunoSEQ multiplex PCR, while the TCRdb copy is restricted to in-frame clones and leaves out a portion. V and J calls and clone size are as listed in that table; D and trimming were resolved from the DNA. The table has about a million clones, approximately 77% seen once. The donor cohort consisted entirely of Caucasian adults residing in Nashville, Tennessee. Trimming at V came to 5 bases and at J to 7 bases, leaving 8 bases not matched to a gene. Germline V gene lookup returns CDR1 MDHEN and CDR2 SYDVKM. The length of the CDR3 is 15 residues.

This sequence originates from a man younger than 35 in good health. Some clones in this sample may be carry-over from other donors' samples. The sequenced sample was memory CD4+ T cells from PBMCs. Subset defined: CD45RA-negative fraction. The chain recombines TRBV28 with TRBJ2-1; 10 bases align to TRBD2. The CDR3, as DNA: TGTGCCAGCAGTGCATTAGCGGGAGGTGGGAATGAGCAGTTCTTC. Encoded protein: CASSALAGGGNEQFF.